A selection of T cell receptor beta chains follows, all from one sample in a study of OX40 agonist ivuxolimab in advanced cancers. Assay used: immunoSEQ multiplex PCR; TCRdb lists only in-frame clones, some missing. The sample lists 65,000 to 80,000 clones; more than 85% were seen once. The sample consisted of CD4+ or CD8+ T cells sorted from blood, taken in a trial of the OX40 agonist ivuxolimab. Receptors originate from an adult with an advanced solid tumor such as melanoma, head and neck, liver or kidney cancer. CDR3s include the opening cysteine and the closing phenylalanine or tryptophan. Each record gives: CDR3 DNA, CDR3 protein, CDR3 length, D gene, J gene, clone size, V gene. The D gene is left open where the match is weak. Clone size is given for some rows only: seen once, a few or many times, or a class if the clone is expanded.

CDR3nt: TGTGCCACCAGCATACGGGGCCAGCAAGAGACCCAGTACTTC
CDR3aa: CATSIRGQQETQYF
len: 14
d_gene: NA
j_gene: TRBJ2-5
abundance: once
v_gene: TRBV15

CDR3nt: TGTGCCAGCAGTTCCCTAGGCGGAGATGGGATCTTC
CDR3aa: CASSSLGGDGIF
len: 12
d_gene: NA
j_gene: TRBJ2-1
abundance: NA
v_gene: TRBV27

CDR3nt: TGTGCCAGCAGCCTACCCCCCAGGGGGGACACAGATACGCAGTATTTT
CDR3aa: CASSLPPRGDTDTQYF
len: 16
d_gene: NA
j_gene: TRBJ2-3
abundance: NA
v_gene: TRBV7-2

CDR3nt: TGTGCCAGCAGTCGGACAGGTGGGGAGCAGTACTTC
CDR3aa: CASSRTGGEQYF
len: 12
d_gene: TRBD1
j_gene: TRBJ2-7
abundance: NA
v_gene: TRBV27

CDR3nt: TGCAGCGTTCCAGCGACGACTGGAGGCTACACCTTC
CDR3aa: CSVPATTGGYTF
len: 12
d_gene: NA
j_gene: TRBJ1-2
abundance: NA
v_gene: TRBV29-1

CDR3nt: TGTGCCAGCAGCTTAAGTAGCAATCAGCCCCAGCATTTT
CDR3aa: CASSLSSNQPQHF
len: 13
d_gene: NA
j_gene: TRBJ1-5
abundance: NA
v_gene: TRBV7-8

CDR3nt: TGTGCCAGCAGTTCAGATGACAGGCCCCCTTTTCGGGCCCTCCACTTT
CDR3aa: CASSSDDRPPFRALHF
len: 16
d_gene: NA
j_gene: TRBJ1-6
abundance: once
v_gene: TRBV7-2

CDR3nt: TGCGCCAGCAGCTACACAGGGGACGAGCAGTTCTTC
CDR3aa: CASSYTGDEQFF
len: 12
d_gene: TRBD1
j_gene: TRBJ2-1
abundance: NA
v_gene: TRBV5-1

CDR3nt: TGTGCCAGCAGTTTCCTCCCGACAGGGTCACTTGAGGCTCAGCCCCAGCATTTT
CDR3aa: CASSFLPTGSLEAQPQHF
len: 18
d_gene: TRBD1
j_gene: TRBJ1-5
abundance: NA
v_gene: TRBV27

CDR3nt: TGTGCCAGCAGTCCGAACCAGGGGTATGGCTACACCTTC
CDR3aa: CASSPNQGYGYTF
len: 13
d_gene: NA
j_gene: TRBJ1-2
abundance: once
v_gene: TRBV6-5

CDR3nt: TGTGCCAGCAGCCCCCACAGGGAAGAGAACAATGAGCAGTTCTTC
CDR3aa: CASSPHREENNEQFF
len: 15
d_gene: NA
j_gene: TRBJ2-1
abundance: NA
v_gene: TRBV4-2

CDR3nt: TGTGCCAGCAGCCTGGGGCAGAACTATGGCTACACCTTC
CDR3aa: CASSLGQNYGYTF
len: 13
d_gene: NA
j_gene: TRBJ1-2
abundance: NA
v_gene: TRBV14

CDR3nt: TGTGCCAGCAGCCAAGAGGACAGTTTTAACTATGGCTACACCTTC
CDR3aa: CASSQEDSFNYGYTF
len: 15
d_gene: NA
j_gene: TRBJ1-2
abundance: NA
v_gene: TRBV4-2

CDR3nt: TGTGCCAGCAGCTTGGGCAGAACCTATAATTCACCCCTCCACTTT
CDR3aa: CASSLGRTYNSPLHF
len: 15
d_gene: NA
j_gene: TRBJ1-6
abundance: NA
v_gene: TRBV5-5

CDR3nt: TGTGCCAGCAGCGAAACAGGGAGATACAATGAGCAGTTCTTC
CDR3aa: CASSETGRYNEQFF
len: 14
d_gene: NA
j_gene: TRBJ2-1
abundance: NA
v_gene: TRBV9

CDR3nt: TGTGCCAGCAGAATAGCGGGAGGGCCTAGGTCCTACAATGAGCAGTTCTTC
CDR3aa: CASRIAGGPRSYNEQFF
len: 17
d_gene: TRBD2
j_gene: TRBJ2-1
abundance: NA
v_gene: TRBV2

CDR3nt: TGTGCCAGCAGCTTCGGGCAGGGGGTTGACGAGCAGTACTTC
CDR3aa: CASSFGQGVDEQYF
len: 14
d_gene: TRBD1
j_gene: TRBJ2-7
abundance: NA
v_gene: TRBV11-2

CDR3nt: TGTGCCACCAATTACAGGGAAAATGTTACCCAGTACTTC
CDR3aa: CATNYRENVTQYF
len: 13
d_gene: NA
j_gene: TRBJ2-5
abundance: NA
v_gene: TRBV7-9

CDR3nt: TGTGCCAGCAGTCGGTCCAGGGGGGATCAGCCCCAGCATTTT
CDR3aa: CASSRSRGDQPQHF
len: 14
d_gene: TRBD1
j_gene: TRBJ1-5
abundance: NA
v_gene: TRBV6-5

CDR3nt: TGCGCCAGCAGCCAAGATTGGGGACAGGGGTGGGCAGAGACCCAGTACTTC
CDR3aa: CASSQDWGQGWAETQYF
len: 17
d_gene: TRBD1
j_gene: TRBJ2-5
abundance: NA
v_gene: TRBV4-3

CDR3nt: TGCAGCGCCCGACCGGATGAGCAGTTCTTC
CDR3aa: CSARPDEQFF
len: 10
d_gene: NA
j_gene: TRBJ2-1
abundance: NA
v_gene: TRBV29-1

CDR3nt: TGTGCCAGCAGCGCCAGGGGTCAAGAGACCCAGTACTTC
CDR3aa: CASSARGQETQYF
len: 13
d_gene: NA
j_gene: TRBJ2-5
abundance: NA
v_gene: TRBV11-3

CDR3nt: TGTGCCAGCAGTTTACGAAGGGGGCAATACGAGCAGTACTTC
CDR3aa: CASSLRRGQYEQYF
len: 14
d_gene: TRBD1
j_gene: TRBJ2-7
abundance: NA
v_gene: TRBV27

CDR3nt: TGTGCCAGCAGCGAGGACGGGGGGAGCTCCTACGAGCAGTACTTC
CDR3aa: CASSEDGGSSYEQYF
len: 15
d_gene: TRBD2
j_gene: TRBJ2-7
abundance: NA
v_gene: TRBV11-2

CDR3nt: TGTGCCAGCAGTTTATCGAGAGGGGGCGGGAATGGCTACACCTTC
CDR3aa: CASSLSRGGGNGYTF
len: 15
d_gene: TRBD1
j_gene: TRBJ1-2
abundance: NA
v_gene: TRBV27

CDR3nt: TGTGCCAGCAGCCGAGCGGCAGGCACAGATACGCAGTATTTT
CDR3aa: CASSRAAGTDTQYF
len: 14
d_gene: NA
j_gene: TRBJ2-3
abundance: NA
v_gene: TRBV2

CDR3nt: TGTGCCAGCAGTGACGGCTCCAACACCGGGGAGCTGTTTTTT
CDR3aa: CASSDGSNTGELFF
len: 14
d_gene: NA
j_gene: TRBJ2-2
abundance: NA
v_gene: TRBV6-4

CDR3nt: TGTGCCAGCAGCCTCGGGAGCACAGATACGCAATATTTT
CDR3aa: CASSLGSTDTQYF
len: 13
d_gene: NA
j_gene: TRBJ2-3
abundance: once
v_gene: TRBV11-2

CDR3nt: TGTGCCAGCAGCTCCGACAATTACAATGAGCAGTTCTTC
CDR3aa: CASSSDNYNEQFF
len: 13
d_gene: NA
j_gene: TRBJ2-1
abundance: NA
v_gene: TRBV7-3

CDR3nt: TGTGCCAGCAGAAAAGACCCCATGGGGCCTGAGGTCTACGAGCAGTACTTC
CDR3aa: CASRKDPMGPEVYEQYF
len: 17
d_gene: NA
j_gene: TRBJ2-7
abundance: NA
v_gene: TRBV21-1

CDR3nt: TGTGCCAGCAGCTCGGGACAGGCATTTTACGAGCAGTACTTC
CDR3aa: CASSSGQAFYEQYF
len: 14
d_gene: TRBD1
j_gene: TRBJ2-7
abundance: NA
v_gene: TRBV5-5

CDR3nt: TGTGCCAGCACCTCTCGGGACTTTTCCTACACCTTC
CDR3aa: CASTSRDFSYTF
len: 12
d_gene: NA
j_gene: TRBJ1-2
abundance: NA
v_gene: TRBV6-5

CDR3nt: TGTGCCAGCAGTTACTCGTCTCTGGAAGAGACCCAGTACTTC
CDR3aa: CASSYSSLEETQYF
len: 14
d_gene: NA
j_gene: TRBJ2-5
abundance: NA
v_gene: TRBV6-6

CDR3nt: TGTGCCAGCAGCCAAGATATGACTAGCGGGAGCTCCTACGAGCAGTACTTC
CDR3aa: CASSQDMTSGSSYEQYF
len: 17
d_gene: TRBD2
j_gene: TRBJ2-7
abundance: once
v_gene: TRBV14

CDR3nt: TGTGCCAGCAGTTTATCCCTCGGGCGGGGAGGTGGAAACACCATATATTTT
CDR3aa: CASSLSLGRGGGNTIYF
len: 17
d_gene: NA
j_gene: TRBJ1-3
abundance: NA
v_gene: TRBV27

CDR3nt: TGTGCCAGCAGTCAGGGACAGGGTTTTAATCAGCCCCAGCATTTT
CDR3aa: CASSQGQGFNQPQHF
len: 15
d_gene: TRBD1
j_gene: TRBJ1-5
abundance: NA
v_gene: TRBV6-1

CDR3nt: TGTGCCAGCAGTGAGGGCAGGGGAGGCAATGAGCAGTTCTTC
CDR3aa: CASSEGRGGNEQFF
len: 14
d_gene: NA
j_gene: TRBJ2-1
abundance: NA
v_gene: TRBV6-1

CDR3nt: TGTGCCAGCAGTCACCGGACGGTGTCCTACGAGCAGTACTTC
CDR3aa: CASSHRTVSYEQYF
len: 14
d_gene: NA
j_gene: TRBJ2-7
abundance: NA
v_gene: TRBV6-5